One sample yielded the 2 T cell receptor beta chains listed below, sequenced in a study of cytomegalovirus exposure and HLA in healthy donors. The study ran its PCR with 60 Vbeta and 13 Jbeta primers. Profiled with immunoSEQ multiplex PCR; TCRdb holds only in-frame clones, not every one. The data hold more than 95,000 clones, with more than 65% observed a single time. Sequencing used PBMCs. Receptors were obtained from a man aged 30 to 39 in good health and CMV-seronegative.

CDR3 amino acids: CALDYGYTF. The DNA of the CDR3 is TGCGCTCTCGACTATGGCTACACCTTC. The gene calls are TRBV10-1 and TRBJ1-2; D gene uncertain. CDR3 length: 9 residues. From germline, CDR1 is WNHNN and CDR2 SYGVQD (reference sequence).

The chain combines TRBV5-1 with TRBJ1-2; possibly TRBD1 for D (6 bases). The CDR3 consists of 14 residues. With 3 bases removed from V and 4 bases from J, the gap between germline ends came to 13 bases. CDR1 and CDR2 (germline): SGHRS, YFSETQ. DNA for the CDR3: TGCGCCAGCAGCTGGGGGGGGGCTACCTATGGCTACACCTTC. Translated: CASSWGGATYGYTF.